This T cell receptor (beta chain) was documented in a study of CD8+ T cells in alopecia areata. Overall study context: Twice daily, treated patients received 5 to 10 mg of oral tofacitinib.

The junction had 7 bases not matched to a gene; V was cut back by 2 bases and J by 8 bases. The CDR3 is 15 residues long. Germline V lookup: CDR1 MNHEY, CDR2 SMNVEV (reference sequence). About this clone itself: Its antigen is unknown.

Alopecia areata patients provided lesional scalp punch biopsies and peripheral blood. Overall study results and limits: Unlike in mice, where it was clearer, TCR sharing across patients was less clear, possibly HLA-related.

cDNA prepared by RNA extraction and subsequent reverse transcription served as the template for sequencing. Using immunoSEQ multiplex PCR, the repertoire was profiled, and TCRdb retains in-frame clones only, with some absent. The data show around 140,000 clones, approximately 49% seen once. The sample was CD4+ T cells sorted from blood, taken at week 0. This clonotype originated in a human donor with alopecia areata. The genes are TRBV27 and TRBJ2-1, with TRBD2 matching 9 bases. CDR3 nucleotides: TGTGCCAGCAGTTTAGCAAGCGGGAGGCTCTATGAGCAGTTCTTC. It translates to CASSLASGRLYEQFF.